There are a few counts of the clone carrying this T cell receptor (beta chain). Its specificity is unknown. This sample was taken from a study of blood T cells in healthy people across ages. General observations from the study: PBMCs left unsorted prevented a conclusive naive versus antigen-experienced comparison.

Germline V gene data show CDR1 as DFQATT and CDR2 as SNEGSKA (reference sequence). The V and J ends lost 3 bases and 2 bases respectively, with 11 bases between them. This CDR3 has 14 residues. Each donor was a healthy Caucasian individual from Russia, aged roughly 6 to 90. The study isolated at least 6.5 million PBMCs from each sample. Primers used in a second PCR of about 6 to 11 cycles were a sample-barcoded 5' primer and a J-beta primer mix. TCRdb passed the 5' RACE reads through MiXCR, listing each CDR3 protein once. The data contain some 1.1 million distinct CDR3 sequences, 30% to 40% of them singletons.

The sequence came from a man aged 18 to 35 in good health. This chain joins TRBV20-1 and TRBJ2-1; weak D call: TRBD1 (5 bases). The sample taken for sequencing was blood. CDR3 sequence (DNA): TGCAGTGCTAGTAGACAGAGCCCCTACAATGAGCAGTTCTTC. This gives the protein CSASRQSPYNEQFF.